The T cell receptor (beta chain) described here comes from a study of human T cells and chemical hapten exposure. The germline V gene encodes CDR1 MNHEY and CDR2 SMNVEV (reference sequence). Trimming took off 3 bases at V and 2 bases at J, with 11 bases between the two ends. The CDR3 is 14 amino acids. Described time point: patch test 2, 6 weeks after DPC sensitization. Described treatment: therapeutic diphenylcyclopropenone sensitization with weekly scalp DPC. MiXCR, applied by TCRdb to the RACE reads, yields one record per CDR3 protein. This repertoire shows around 69,000 distinct CDR3 sequences, about 8% found once; its top ten account for roughly 3.8%.

The source material was whole blood, sampled in connection with sensitization to the hapten diphenylcyclopropenone (DPC). The V call is TRBV27, the J call TRBJ2-7; D is unclear. The clonotype originates from a woman aged 50 to 60 with alopecia areata. Some clones in this sample may be carry-over from other donors' samples. CDR3 nucleotides: TGTGCCAGCAGTTTCCCTGCGCTGACCTACGAGCAGTACTTC. It codes for CASSFPALTYEQYF.